A selection of T cell receptor beta chains follows, all from one sample in a study of cytomegalovirus exposure and HLA in healthy donors. Sequencing was performed with immunoSEQ multiplex PCR; in TCRdb, only in-frame clones are kept and a portion is missing. Of 160,000 or so clones listed, 77% are singletons. Sequences were obtained from PBMCs. Receptor source: a woman under 40 in good health and CMV-seronegative. CDR3s include the opening cysteine and the closing phenylalanine or tryptophan. Each record gives: D gene, J gene, clone size, V gene, CDR3 protein, CDR3 DNA. A D gene is named only where the DNA matches it firmly. Clone size is shown for a subset of rows, as once, few, many or a class of expanded clone.

. TRBJ1-1 . TRBV7-6 CASRPTTAAMNTEAFF TGTGCCAGCAGACCCACCACGGCGGCAATGAACACTGAAGCTTTCTTT
. TRBJ1-1 . TRBV30 CAWTLARLAQAFF TGTGCCTGGACCCTAGCCCGCCTGGCGCAAGCTTTCTTT
TRBD1 TRBJ1-2 . TRBV7-2 CASKSGGSDYGYTF TGTGCCAGCAAATCAGGGGGCTCGGACTATGGCTACACCTTC
. TRBJ1-1 . TRBV5-1 CASSPGMNTEAFF TGCGCCAGCAGCCCAGGCATGAACACTGAAGCTTTCTTT
. TRBJ2-5 . TRBV5-1 CASVPGVLGETQYF TGCGCCAGCGTCCCAGGGGTCTTGGGCGAGACCCAGTACTTC
. TRBJ1-6 . TRBV18 CASSDRPGTGSPLHF TGTGCCAGCTCCGACCGCCCTGGCACGGGGTCACCCCTCCACTTT
TRBD1 TRBJ1-4 few TRBV19 CASRGQRDEKLFF TGTGCCAGTAGGGGACAGAGGGACGAAAAACTGTTTTTT
TRBD2 TRBJ2-5 . TRBV15 CATSQAGGGARETQYF TGTGCCACCAGCCAAGCTGGCGGGGGGGCCCGGGAGACCCAGTACTTC
TRBD1 TRBJ1-4 few TRBV5-1 CASSRDRGTNEKLFF TGCGCCAGCAGCAGGGACAGGGGAACTAATGAAAAACTGTTTTTT
. TRBJ2-3 . TRBV7-3 CASSLDTGGTDTQYF TGTGCCAGCAGCCTTGATACGGGTGGCACAGATACGCAGTATTTT
. TRBJ1-5 . TRBV5-1 CASSLAGNQPQHF TGCGCCAGCAGCTTGGCCGGGAATCAGCCCCAGCATTTT
. TRBJ2-7 . TRBV5-4 CASSFLAGNPYEQYF TGTGCCAGCAGCTTCCTGGCAGGCAACCCCTACGAGCAGTACTTC
. TRBJ1-1 . TRBV7-9 CASAVNTEAFF TGTGCCAGCGCGGTTAACACTGAAGCTTTCTTT
. TRBJ2-3 . TRBV30 CAWAFSGSTDTQYF TGTGCCTGGGCATTCAGCGGCAGCACAGATACGCAGTATTTT
. TRBJ1-2 . TRBV5-6 CASSGGGYGYTF TGTGCCAGCAGCGGGGGAGGATATGGCTACACCTTC
. TRBJ2-5 once TRBV5-1 CASSLVGREETQYF TGCGCCAGCAGCTTGGTCGGCAGGGAAGAGACCCAGTACTTC
TRBD1 TRBJ1-4 . TRBV19 CASSILGTGDEKLFF TGTGCCAGTAGTATATTGGGGACAGGGGATGAAAAACTGTTTTTT
TRBD2 TRBJ2-1 . TRBV19 CASSILADTTDEQFF TGTGCCAGTAGTATCCTAGCGGACACGACGGATGAGCAGTTCTTC
TRBD1 TRBJ1-5 . TRBV7-9 CASSETGEEGPQHF TGTGCCAGCAGCGAGACAGGGGAGGAAGGGCCCCAGCATTTT
TRBD2 TRBJ2-2 . TRBV27 CASSPERGGGTGELFF TGTGCCAGCAGTCCGGAGCGGGGGGGCGGCACCGGGGAGCTGTTTTTT
TRBD2 TRBJ2-7 few TRBV19 CASRLAGPSGEQYF TGTGCCAGTCGACTAGCGGGTCCCTCGGGGGAGCAGTACTTC
. TRBJ2-7 . TRBV7-9 CASSLAQGVSYEQYF TGTGCCAGCAGCTTAGCGCAGGGTGTCTCCTACGAGCAGTACTTC
TRBD2 TRBJ2-7 . TRBV6-1 CASSDLGLAGGPSYEQYF TGTGCCAGCAGTGACTTGGGACTAGCGGGGGGGCCCTCCTACGAGCAGTACTTC
TRBD1 TRBJ1-6 . TRBV5-1 CASSAGQGSKSPLHF TGCGCCAGCAGCGCGGGACAGGGTTCGAAGTCACCCCTCCACTTT
TRBD1 TRBJ1-1 . TRBV18 CASSPTTGGTEAFF TGTGCCAGCTCACCAACCACAGGGGGAACTGAAGCTTTCTTT
. TRBJ2-5 . TRBV7-7 CASSSISSLFQETQYF TGTGCCAGCAGCTCGATTAGTAGCCTATTCCAAGAGACCCAGTACTTC
. TRBJ2-7 . TRBV6-5 CASSYSRGTYEQYF TGTGCCAGCAGTTACTCCAGGGGAACCTACGAGCAGTACTTC
TRBD1 TRBJ1-2 . TRBV5-4 CASSSSRQGGYGYTF TGTGCCAGCAGCTCGTCAAGACAGGGTGGTTATGGCTACACCTTC
. TRBJ2-3 once TRBV11-3 CASSTTGADTQYF TGTGCCAGCAGCACAACCGGGGCAGATACGCAGTATTTT
TRBD1 TRBJ2-2 . TRBV29-1 CSAGQGVWAGELFF TGCAGCGCGGGACAGGGAGTGTGGGCCGGGGAGCTGTTTTTT
TRBD1 TRBJ2-7 . TRBV5-1 CASSFDGTGGYEQYF TGCGCCAGCAGCTTTGACGGGACAGGGGGGTACGAGCAGTACTTC
TRBD1 TRBJ1-1 . TRBV20-1 CRDRDTEAFF TGCAGGGACAGGGACACTGAAGCTTTCTTT
TRBD2 TRBJ2-3 few TRBV5-1 CASRLLAGETDTQYF TGCGCCAGCAGGTTACTAGCGGGGGAAACAGATACGCAGTATTTT
TRBD1 TRBJ1-1 . TRBV10-3 CASDGQGNTEAFF TGTGCCAGCGATGGACAGGGGAACACTGAAGCTTTCTTT
TRBD1 TRBJ2-6 . TRBV10-3 CAIRGDRVQSGANVLTF TGTGCCATCAGGGGGGACAGGGTACAGTCTGGGGCCAACGTCCTGACTTTC
TRBD1 TRBJ1-2 . TRBV5-1 CASSLTGTGNIGYTF TGCGCCAGCAGCTTGACCGGGACAGGCAATATTGGCTACACCTTC
TRBD1 TRBJ1-3 . TRBV30 CAWSVGSDRGNTIYF TGTGCCTGGAGTGTGGGTTCGGACAGGGGCAACACCATATATTTT
. TRBJ2-7 . TRBV7-2 CASSFLGGFEQYF TGTGCCAGCAGCTTTCTGGGGGGTTTTGAGCAGTACTTC
. TRBJ1-1 . TRBV29-1 CSAEAGGTEAFF TGCAGCGCCGAGGCGGGGGGGACTGAAGCTTTCTTT
TRBD1 TRBJ1-5 . TRBV28 CASRGDSQPQHF TGTGCCAGCAGGGGGGACAGTCAGCCCCAGCATTTT
TRBD2 TRBJ2-2 once TRBV15 CATRERGNTGELFF TGTGCCACCAGAGAGCGGGGGAACACCGGGGAGCTGTTTTTT
TRBD2 TRBJ2-3 . TRBV30 CAWSVRGDSTDTQYF TGTGCCTGGAGTGTACGGGGGGATAGCACAGATACGCAGTATTTT
. TRBJ1-6 . TRBV7-8 CAGSLVVSVNSPLHF TGTGCCGGCAGCTTAGTGGTCAGTGTTAATTCACCCCTCCACTTT
TRBD1 TRBJ1-1 once TRBV5-6 CASSRQGRGLNTEAFF TGTGCCAGTTCCCGACAGGGGAGGGGATTAAACACTGAAGCTTTCTTT
TRBD2 TRBJ2-5 . TRBV19 CASSIGGGAGETQYF TGTGCCAGTAGTATCGGCGGGGGGGCCGGGGAGACCCAGTACTTC
. TRBJ2-3 . TRBV5-1 CASSLWGGVTDTQYF TGCGCCAGCAGCTTGTGGGGCGGGGTAACAGATACGCAGTATTTT
. TRBJ1-2 . TRBV30 CAWSADSPFYGYTF TGTGCCTGGAGTGCAGACAGCCCCTTCTATGGCTACACCTTC
. TRBJ2-2 . TRBV18 CASSPRSQGSTGELFF TGTGCCAGCTCACCACGTTCACAGGGAAGCACCGGGGAGCTGTTTTTT
TRBD1 TRBJ1-2 . TRBV6-1 CASSEQGAGGYTF TGTGCCAGCAGTGAGCAGGGGGCTGGGGGCTACACCTTC
. TRBJ2-6 few TRBV4-1 CASSQEGGASGANVLTF TGCGCCAGCAGCCAAGAGGGGGGGGCTTCAGGGGCCAACGTCCTGACTTTC
TRBD1 TRBJ2-1 . TRBV5-8 CASSSRQGAIDEQFF TGTGCCAGCAGCTCCAGACAGGGGGCTATCGATGAGCAGTTCTTC
TRBD1 TRBJ1-1 . TRBV29-1 CSVVRDRNTEAFF TGCAGCGTAGTCCGGGACAGGAACACTGAAGCTTTCTTT
. TRBJ2-5 . TRBV5-4 CASSLNPQGSGPQYF TGTGCCAGCAGCTTGAATCCGCAGGGGAGTGGGCCCCAGTACTTC
TRBD1 TRBJ2-7 . TRBV7-6 CASSLKRQGEVEQYF TGTGCCAGCAGCTTAAAACGACAGGGGGAGGTCGAGCAGTACTTC
TRBD1 TRBJ1-2 . TRBV20-1 CSAGQGHGYTF TGCAGTGCTGGACAGGGCCATGGCTACACCTTC